The rows below give T cell receptor beta chains drawn from one sample of a study of Ad26.COV2.S vaccination and SARS-CoV-2 variants. The method was immunoSEQ multiplex PCR; TCRdb's version includes in-frame clones alone and lacks a portion of them. The sample holds about 180,000 clones, around 88% seen once. This specimen consisted of peripheral blood, obtained after recovery from COVID-19. These receptors were collected from a human donor who had recovered from COVID-19. CDR3s include the opening cysteine and the closing phenylalanine or tryptophan.

v_gene	j_gene	CDR3aa
TRBV5-6	TRBJ2-1	CASSPGLAGSSYNEQFF
TRBV12-3/TRBV12-4	TRBJ2-5	CASTILAQETQYF
TRBV6-2/TRBV6-3	TRBJ2-7	CASSLPPGGNSYEQYF
TRBV7-9	TRBJ2-1	CASSRLAGGPDEQFF
TRBV28	TRBJ1-1	CASSWTGGIMNTEAFF
TRBV10-3	TRBJ1-1	CAISGQANTEAFF
TRBV6-2/TRBV6-3	TRBJ1-1	CASSSRRGGNTEAFF
TRBV7-6	TRBJ2-1	CASSLGDSNEQFF
TRBV30	TRBJ1-2	CAWRHPPRQDRNYGYTF
TRBV7-8	TRBJ1-4	CASSLGGQLNEKLFF
TRBV2	TRBJ2-6	CATRDLDSYSGANVLTF
TRBV5-1	TRBJ2-3	CASSSGLAGTEDTQYF
TRBV6-5	TRBJ2-2	CASSRGGSLTGELFF
TRBV5-1	TRBJ1-1	CASSLLDTTEAFF
TRBV28	TRBJ2-7	CASSVGGDSYEQYF
TRBV6-5	TRBJ2-1	CASIVRGGTYNEQFF
TRBV2	TRBJ1-3	CASSERTIVTKPIYF
TRBV5-4	TRBJ2-2	CASSSDGGWTGELFF
TRBV7-2	TRBJ2-2	CASSEGTRVGELFF
TRBV27	TRBJ1-4	CASSLKRGTYEKLFF
TRBV5-1	TRBJ2-5	CASSPSDSRQETQYF
TRBV7-9	TRBJ2-1	CATRGTGEQFF
TRBV2	TRBJ1-1	CASSEQLLNTEAFF
TRBV5-1	TRBJ1-2	CASIKTWGAEDGYTF
TRBV10-1	TRBJ2-7	CASIPGLAEVYEQYF
TRBV12-3/TRBV12-4	TRBJ2-7	CASGGQLPYEQYF
TRBV10-3	TRBJ2-5	CAISDSRQETQYF
TRBV18	TRBJ1-1	CASSFKTSREAFF
TRBV28	TRBJ2-3	CASSLGSGGDTQYF
TRBV19	TRBJ2-7	CASSIGGSYEQYF
TRBV4-1	TRBJ2-7	CASSQEFSDPYEQYF
TRBV3-1/TRBV3-2	TRBJ1-6	CASSQRRDSPLHF
TRBV7-3	TRBJ1-2	CASSLISGYTF
TRBV7-2	TRBJ1-6	CASSSGVLSSPLHF
TRBV5-5	TRBJ2-1	CASSLTQGPYNEQFF
TRBV5-1	TRBJ2-3	CASSTKGGGMADTQYF
TRBV7-2	TRBJ2-1	CASSRSGGYNEQFF
TRBV12-3/TRBV12-4	TRBJ1-2	CASSFDSNGYTF
TRBV7-9	TRBJ2-1	CASSLARGRYNEQFF
TRBV5-1	TRBJ2-7	CASSLTGPSYEQYF
TRBV7-9	TRBJ2-7	CASSWQGARYEQYF
TRBV5-1	TRBJ2-1	CASSLGASGPYNEQFF
TRBV12-3/TRBV12-4	TRBJ2-5	CASSLDRVETQYF
TRBV7-8	TRBJ2-7	CASSLGYAYEQYF
TRBV25-1	TRBJ1-4	CASSGRDSYEKLFF
TRBV3-1/TRBV3-2	TRBJ2-7	CASSQDRASYEQYF
TRBV18	TRBJ1-1	CASSRGQLNTEAFF
TRBV28	TRBJ2-7	CASSWSVPYEQYF
TRBV5-1	TRBJ1-5	CASFSGTRHNSNQPQHF
TRBV7-9	TRBJ2-4	CASSSDRGRVAKNIQYF
TRBV28	TRBJ1-3	CASSTNRGPGNTIYF
TRBV20-1	TRBJ2-5	CSASKETQYF
TRBV2	TRBJ2-7	CASRLGWEQYF
TRBV6-5	TRBJ1-1	CASSFHGQGASTEAFF
TRBV19	TRBJ2-2	CASSTQTYGELFF
TRBV6-6	TRBJ1-2	CASTTTANYGYTF
TRBV18	TRBJ1-4	CASSPRDTANEKLFF
TRBV27	TRBJ1-1	CASSFPPGAGGTEAFF
TRBV19	TRBJ2-7	CASSMETGEAYEQYF